Listed here are 24 T cell receptor beta chains from one sample, sequenced in a study of T-cell memory formation after mild COVID-19. From the 5' RACE reads, TCRdb called clonotypes with MiXCR, one entry per CDR3 protein. The sample lists about 270,000 distinct CDR3 sequences, 15% occurring once. Specimen: PBMCs or a T cell subset sorted from them (not recorded which). The receptors stem from an adult woman who had mild COVID-19 (a few samples of this study predate the infection). Cell type and time point are not known.

The rearrangement joins TRBV2 to TRBJ1-5; 7 bases match TRBD1. Per the germline V gene, CDR1 is SNHLY and CDR2 is FYNNEI. The length of the CDR3 is 15 residues. J gave up 3 bases and V 3 bases, and 5 bases lay outside the gene matches. CDR3 region: CASSEDRSPNQPQHF. CDR3 coding DNA: TGTGCCAGCAGTGAGGACAGGTCCCCCAATCAGCCCCAGCATTTT.

V is TRBV6-5 and J is TRBJ1-6, with D uncertain. Germline V gene lookup returns CDR1 MNHEY and CDR2 SVGAGI. The CDR3 totals 18 residues. V lost 3 bases and J lost 7, with 22 bases in between. The CDR3 DNA is TGTGCCAGCAGTTATGCAAGCCGCCGCCGAGGTCTAAATTCACCCCTCCACTTT. Translated: CASSYASRRRGLNSPLHF.

The J gene is TRBJ2-7, the V gene TRBV12-3 or TRBV12-4, with D unclear. Trimming took 0 bases from V and 4 from J, leaving 10 bases between them. The CDR3 is made up of 14 amino acids. The CDR3 DNA sequence: TGTGCCAGCAGTTTAGCGCTCGGTCAGTACGAGCAGTACTTC. Residues: CASSLALGQYEQYF.

In its sample, this clonotype was seen many times. This chain joins TRBV5-1 and TRBJ2-7, with 11 bases aligning to TRBD2. Losses at the gene ends were 4 bases for V and 0 bases for J; bases not matched to a gene: 6. The CDR3 sequence is 16 residues long. Germline V lookup: CDR1 SGHRS, CDR2 YFSETQ. This CDR3 is CASSVTSGKVSYEQYF. As DNA, the CDR3 is TGCGCCAGCAGCGTGACTAGCGGGAAAGTCTCCTACGAGCAGTACTTC.

The V gene is TRBV2, the J gene TRBJ1-2; tentative D call: TRBD1 (6 bases). The CDR3 has 13 amino acids. Germline V gives CDR1 SNHLY, CDR2 FYNNEI. Trimming took 7 bases from V and 4 from J, leaving 13 bases between them. CDR3 amino acids: CASTQGIGYGYTF. CDR3 coding DNA: TGTGCCAGCACCCAGGGGATCGGCTATGGCTACACCTTC.

This clonotype was detected many times. This chain links TRBV10-3 with TRBJ2-7; TRBD1 matches 9 bases. V shed 3 bases and J 5 bases; nucleotides not matched to a gene: 8. CDR3 size: 15 residues. The V gene's germline CDR1 is ENHRY and CDR2 SYGVKD. The CDR3 coding sequence is TGTGCCATCAGTGAAACAGGGGGCAGTTACCACGAGCAGTACTTC. It translates to CAISETGGSYHEQYF.

This clonotype was recorded many times. V usage is TRBV30 and J usage is TRBJ1-1, with D maybe TRBD1 (5 bases). Trimming took 4 bases from V and 6 from J, leaving 15 bases between them. The CDR3 loop spans 13 amino acids. Germline V gene data show CDR1 as GTSNPN and CDR2 as SVGIG (reference sequence). The chain's CDR3 is CAWNWGIGAEAFF. In DNA, the CDR3 is TGTGCCTGGAATTGGGGGATAGGGGCTGAAGCTTTCTTT.

This clonotype was counted a single time. DNA for the CDR3: TGTGCCAGCAGGAGGGGGACAGGAAATTACGAGCAGTACTTC. It is translated as CASRRGTGNYEQYF. The chain links TRBV25-1 to TRBJ2-7; 8 nucleotides agree with TRBD1. The ends lost 6 bases at V and 4 bases at J; junction bases unmatched: 8. There are 14 residues in the CDR3. The germline gives CDR1 MGHDK, CDR2 SYGVNS.

The chain is built from TRBV7-9 and TRBJ1-3; the D is unclear. V was cut by 1 base and J by 0 bases, with 7 bases left in between. Germline lookup yields CDR1 SEHNR and CDR2 FQNEAQ (reference sequence). CDR3 length: 15 residues. The DNA for the CDR3 is TGTGCCAGCAGCTTAGAAGGGCTCTCTGGAAACACCATATATTTT. It is translated as CASSLEGLSGNTIYF. Full variable domain (rest looked up from reference TRBV7-9 and TRBJ1-3): DTGVSQNPRHKITKRGQNVTFRCDPISEHNRLYWYRQTLGQGPEFLTYFQNEAQLEKSRLLSDRFSAERPKGSFSTLEIQRTEQGDSAMYLCASSLEGLSGNTIYFGEGSWLTVV.

The V call is TRBV6-1, the J call TRBJ2-5; 7 positions match TRBD1. CDR1 and CDR2 (germline): MNHNS, SASEGT. V shed 2 bases, J shed 2 bases, and the junction held 2 bases outside the gene matches. The CDR3 has 14 amino acids. The CDR3 is CASSELGQQETQYF. In nucleotides, the CDR3 is TGTGCCAGCAGTGAATTGGGACAGCAAGAGACCCAGTACTTC.

The rearrangement joins TRBV12-3 or TRBV12-4 to TRBJ2-7, with 11 bases identical to TRBD1. The CDR3 is made up of 15 amino acids. V was pared by 5 bases and J by 9 bases, with 12 bases of the junction left unmatched. The CDR3 DNA sequence: TGTGCCAGCAGTCGTCTCGGACAGGGGGCGGTAGGGCAGTACTTC. The encoded protein is CASSRLGQGAVGQYF.

V and J are TRBV6-2 or TRBV6-3 and TRBJ2-5; D is tentatively TRBD1 or TRBD2 (5 bases each). V shed 0 bases and J shed 0 bases, with 8 bases lying between them. CDR3 size: 15 residues. Germline CDR1 and CDR2: MNHEY and SVGEGT. Written as DNA, the CDR3 is TGTGCCAGCAGTTACTCCGGGACCTACCAAGAGACCCAGTACTTC. It translates to CASSYSGTYQETQYF.

This clonotype was recorded many times. The chain couples TRBV24-1 to TRBJ2-1; 10 bases line up with TRBD2. This CDR3 has 16 residues. CDR1 and CDR2 from the germline V gene are KGHDR and SFDVKD. The ends lost 2 bases at V and 4 bases at J; junction bases unmatched: 4. DNA for the CDR3: TGTGCCACCAGTGATTCTCTAGCGGGGGTTTACAATGAGCAGTTCTTC. Its translation is CATSDSLAGVYNEQFF.

The chain combines TRBV2 with TRBJ2-2, with D possibly being TRBD2 (6 bases). Trimming pared 6 bases from V and 7 bases from J, leaving 18 bases between. CDR1 and CDR2 (germline): SNHLY, FYNNEI. CDR3 size: 15 residues. DNA of the CDR3: TGTGCCAGCAGCCTAGAGCGGAGGGGAAGCGGGGAGCTGTTTTTT. Translating it yields CASSLERRGSGELFF.

This clonotype has a handful of counts. In nucleotides, the CDR3 is TGTGCCAGCAGTCCAGGGGACAGGCGTGGCTACACCTTC. The encoded protein is CASSPGDRRGYTF. The chain recombines TRBV12-3 or TRBV12-4 with TRBJ1-2, with 8 nucleotides matching TRBD1. This CDR3 comprises 13 residues. V shed 5 bases, J shed 7 bases, and the junction held 6 bases outside the gene matches.

This clonotype showed up just a few times. The chain combines TRBV9 with TRBJ1-6; no reliable D call. V lost 3 bases and J lost 0, with 16 bases in between. Germline CDR1 and CDR2: SGDLS and YYNGEE. The CDR3 has 18 amino acids. DNA for the CDR3: TGTGCCAGCAGCGGGGAAGGGAGGGCGAGCTCCTATAATTCACCCCTCCACTTT. It specifies CASSGEGRASSYNSPLHF.

The sample holds a few counts of this clonotype. J is TRBJ1-5 and V is TRBV18; D ambiguous. The germline V gene has CDR1 KGHSH and CDR2 LQKENI. V was pared by 3 bases and J by 5 bases, with 8 bases between. The CDR3 runs to 13 residues. DNA for the CDR3: TGTGCCAGCTCACCCAACTTGGATCAGCCCCAGCATTTT. It codes for CASSPNLDQPQHF. The whole variable domain, filled in from reference TRBV18 and TRBJ1-5, reads NAGVMQNPRHLVRRRGQEARLRCSPMKGHSHVYWYRQLPEEGLKFMVYLQKENIIDESGMPKERFSAEFPKEGPSILRIQQVVRGDSAAYFCASSPNLDQPQHFGDGTRLSIL.

With respect to this clonotype: A read error may produce the germline difference seen at one junction end. The rearrangement uses TRBV24-1 and TRBJ2-1; D may be TRBD2 (5 bases). The CDR3 totals 14 residues. The V gene's germline CDR1 is KGHDR and CDR2 SFDVKD. CDR3 residues: CGTSDLGDYNEQFF. Here the CDR3 DNA reads TGTGGCACCAGTGATCTCGGGGACTACAATGAGCAGTTCTTC.

This clonotype showed up many times. CDR3 DNA sequence: TGTGCCAGCAGAAGAACAGCGGCTGAAGCTTTCTTT. Translation gives CASRRTAAEAFF. The chain joins TRBV7-9 to TRBJ1-1; D unresolved. Germline V gives CDR1 SEHNR, CDR2 FQNEAQ (reference sequence). CDR3 size: 12 residues. V gave up 6 bases and J gave up 6 bases, with 11 bases separating them.

This clonotype has a count of ten or more. The rearrangement uses TRBV9 and TRBJ2-7, with TRBD1 matching 11 bases. There are 16 residues in the CDR3. The germline V gene encodes CDR1 SGDLS and CDR2 YYNGEE. Trimming took 0 bases from V and 1 from J; bases not matched to a gene: 3. The DNA for the CDR3 is TGTGCCAGCAGCGTAGCCGGGACAGGGGGGTCCTACGAGCAGTACTTC. It yields the protein CASSVAGTGGSYEQYF. Full variable domain (rest looked up from reference TRBV9 and TRBJ2-7): DSGVTQTPKHLITATGQRVTLRCSPRSGDLSVYWYQQSLDQGLQFLIQYYNGEERAKGNILERFSAQQFPDLHSELNLSSLELGDSALYFCASSVAGTGGSYEQYFGPGTRLTVT.

This clonotype occurred a few times. This rearrangement joins TRBV15 to TRBJ1-1; no firm D call. Trimming left V 0 bases short and J 1 base short, with 12 bases between. CDR1 is LNHNV and CDR2 is YYDKDF in the germline V gene (reference sequence). The CDR3 totals 16 residues. DNA for the CDR3: TGTGCCACCAGCAGAGATCGGGAGGGTTCGAACACTGAAGCTTTCTTT. This sequence encodes CATSRDREGSNTEAFF.

This clonotype was found a few times. The chain uses TRBV24-1 and TRBJ2-6; D gene uncertain. Trimming removed 1 base from V and 4 bases from J, with 1 base in between. The germline V gene encodes CDR1 KGHDR and CDR2 SFDVKD. The CDR3 runs 13 residues. The CDR3 sequence is CATSDFGANVLTF. As DNA, the CDR3 is TGTGCCACCAGTGATTTCGGGGCCAACGTCCTGACTTTC.

This clonotype occurred a few times. The chain is built from TRBV7-7 and TRBJ2-5; TRBD2 is a possible D gene (6 bases). The CDR3 has 15 residues. Germline CDR1 SSHAT, CDR2 FNYEAQ (reference sequence). The ends were cut back, 8 bases at V and 10 bases at J, with 26 bases in the middle. Here the CDR3 DNA reads TGTGCCAGCGCATCCCACCTAGGGCGGGGAGTCGACCAGTACTTC. Amino acids: CASASHLGRGVDQYF.

The V and J genes are TRBV5-1 and TRBJ2-3, with 10 positions matching TRBD2. Germline V gives CDR1 SGHRS, CDR2 YFSETQ. The V gene end was trimmed by 4 bases and the J gene end by 1 base; junction bases not matched to a gene: 15. CDR3 length equals 19 residues. Here the CDR3 reads CASSGGLASLTGGTDTQYF. CDR3 in DNA: TGCGCCAGCAGCGGGGGACTAGCGTCACTTACCGGTGGCACAGATACGCAGTATTTT.